The source of this T cell receptor (beta chain) is a study of CD8+ T cells in alopecia areata. Study observations and caveats: In lesional scalp, particularly from alopecia totalis/universalis, clonality was higher than in normal scalp. In scalp, tofacitinib significantly decreased clonality and expanded CD8+ clones among the top 100.

Extraction of RNA preceded its reverse transcription into cDNA, which served as the sequencing template. Clones were read by immunoSEQ multiplex PCR, and TCRdb kept only the in-frame ones, dropping some. The sample records 79,000 or so clones, 66% being singletons. About this clone: Its antigen remains unidentified.

Treatment: oral pan-JAK inhibitor, 5-10 mg twice daily. Obtained from alopecia areata patients were lesional scalp punch biopsies along with peripheral blood. V lost 2 bases, J lost 1 base, and 5 bases stayed unmatched. CDR1 is GTSNPN and CDR2 is SVGIG in the germline V gene (reference sequence). The CDR3 length is 15 residues. Sequenced here: CD8+ T cells sorted from blood, sampled at week 24, from a patient treated with tofacitinib. The origin of this receptor is a human donor with alopecia areata. The genes are TRBV30 and TRBJ1-1; 9 bases align to TRBD1. CDR3: CAWSLGQGTNTEAFF. CDR3 sequence (DNA): TGTGCCTGGAGTCTTGGACAGGGGACGAACACTGAAGCTTTCTTT. The whole variable domain, remainder taken from reference TRBV30 and TRBJ1-1, is SQTIHQWPATLVQPVGSPLSLECTVEGTSNPNLYWYRQAAGRGLQLLFYSVGIGQISSEVPQNLSASRPQDRQFILSSKKLLLSDSGFYLCAWSLGQGTNTEAFFGQGTRLTVV.